The 8 T cell receptor beta chains given below trace back to one sample, sequenced in a study of siplizumab effects on memory and regulatory T cells. Assay: immunoSEQ multiplex PCR; the TCRdb copy retains only in-frame clones and omits some. The data contain approximately 92,000 clones, about 93% of them singletons. The specimen was non-Treg CD4+ T cells sorted from blood. These receptors were collected from a human donor in good health.

The chain links TRBV7-9 to TRBJ2-3, with 7 bases identical to TRBD2. V lost 5 bases, J lost 0 bases, and 2 bases stayed unmatched. Germline V CDR1 and CDR2: SEHNR, FQNEAQ (reference sequence). The CDR3 runs to 14 residues. The CDR3 spells CASSLSGSTDTQYF. CDR3 coding DNA: TGTGCCAGCAGCCTTAGCGGGAGCACAGATACGCAGTATTTT.

The rearrangement uses TRBV30 and TRBJ2-3, with 10 bases fitting TRBD2. The CDR3 contains 14 residues. The trim removed 2 bases at V and 8 bases at J, leaving 7 bases unmatched. Germline values: CDR1 GTSNPN, CDR2 SVGIG (reference sequence). The DNA for the CDR3 is TGTGCCTGGAGTCCGAGATTAGCGGGAGGTACGCAGTATTTT. Protein: CAWSPRLAGGTQYF. Filled out from reference TRBV30 and TRBJ2-3, the complete variable domain reads SQTIHQWPATLVQPVGSPLSLECTVEGTSNPNLYWYRQAAGRGLQLLFYSVGIGQISSEVPQNLSASRPQDRQFILSSKKLLLSDSGFYLCAWSPRLAGGTQYFGPGTRLTVL.

Turning to this clone: One end of the junction varies from germline; a read error may be responsible. The genes are TRBV11-1 and TRBJ1-2, with 9 nucleotides matching TRBD1. From germline, CDR1 is SGHAT and CDR2 FQDESV (reference sequence). The CDR3 is made up of 13 amino acids. The CDR3 coding sequence is TGTGCCAGCAGCCACCCCGGGACAGGGTTGTACAGCTTC. Residues: CASSHPGTGLYSF.

J is TRBJ2-3 and V is TRBV7-2; TRBD2 is a possible D gene (6 bases). Looked up from germline, CDR1 is SGHTA and CDR2 is FQGNSA. The germline V and J ends were trimmed by 1 base and 1 base, with 15 bases remaining between them. The CDR3 has 17 amino acids. This chain's CDR3 is CASSLVGVGGGTDTQYF. The CDR3 bases are TGTGCCAGCAGCTTAGTGGGCGTCGGGGGAGGCACAGATACGCAGTATTTT.

The chain couples TRBV15 to TRBJ2-5; 7 bases align to TRBD1. This CDR3 has 15 residues. Germline V gives CDR1 LNHNV, CDR2 YYDKDF (reference sequence). The trim removed 0 bases at V and 5 bases at J, leaving 6 bases unmatched. The CDR3 sequence: CATSRDFDRAETQYF. In nucleotides, the CDR3 is TGTGCCACCAGCAGAGATTTCGACAGGGCTGAGACCCAGTACTTC.

The chain links TRBV18 to TRBJ1-2; perhaps TRBD1 as D (5 bases). Germline assignment: CDR1 KGHSH and CDR2 LQKENI. V shed 2 bases and J shed 4 bases, with 14 bases lying between them. This CDR3 has 15 amino acids. The CDR3 DNA reads as TGTGCCAGCTCACCAGGGGCCAACAGTGGCTATGGCTACACCTTC. Its protein is CASSPGANSGYGYTF.

CDR3 coding DNA: TGTGCCAGCAGTGAAAGGGGCCATGACCGCGCCCAGTACTTC. Its protein is CASSERGHDRAQYF. The V gene is TRBV6-1, the J gene TRBJ2-5; D perhaps matches TRBD1 (5 bases). Trimming cost V 2 bases and J 9 bases, with 16 bases left between them. The CDR3 sequence is 14 residues long. The germline V gene encodes CDR1 MNHNS and CDR2 SASEGT.

The chain links TRBV19 to TRBJ2-2, with a weak D call TRBD2 (6 bases). CDR3 size: 14 residues. The germline V gene has CDR1 LNHDA and CDR2 SQIVND (reference sequence). The ends were cut back, 3 bases at V and 6 bases at J, with 11 bases in the middle. The CDR3 here is CASSMSGVPGELFF. The CDR3 DNA follows: TGTGCCAGTAGTATGTCGGGAGTACCCGGGGAGCTGTTTTTT.